These T cell receptor beta chains were read from a single sample in a study of OX40 agonist ivuxolimab in advanced cancers. The protocol was immunoSEQ multiplex PCR, while the TCRdb copy is restricted to in-frame clones and leaves out a portion. This sample has 50,000 to 65,000 clones, with roughly 88% found just once. The sample in question was CD4+ or CD8+ T cells sorted from blood, obtained in a trial of the OX40 agonist ivuxolimab. All receptors derive from an adult with an advanced solid tumor such as melanoma, head and neck, liver or kidney cancer. Both conserved end residues are part of each CDR3. Fields, in order: V gene, J gene, D gene, clone size, CDR3 DNA, CDR3 protein. The D gene is left open where the match is weak. Clone sizes are given selectively: once, few, many, or a class where the clone is expanded.

v_gene: TRBV5-4
j_gene: TRBJ2-5
d_gene: .
abundance: .
CDR3nt: TGTGCCAGCAGCGGCGGGACAGAAGTACAAGAGACCCAGTACTTC
CDR3aa: CASSGGTEVQETQYF

v_gene: TRBV2
j_gene: TRBJ1-2
d_gene: .
abundance: .
CDR3nt: TGTGCCAGCAGGAGTGAAAACTATGGCTACACCTTC
CDR3aa: CASRSENYGYTF

v_gene: TRBV9
j_gene: TRBJ2-1
d_gene: TRBD2
abundance: .
CDR3nt: TGTGCCAGCAGCGCCGGACTAGCGGGGGTCTATGAGCAGTTCTTC
CDR3aa: CASSAGLAGVYEQFF

v_gene: TRBV6-1
j_gene: TRBJ1-1
d_gene: .
abundance: .
CDR3nt: TGTGCCAGCAGCGAACTAATAGGGACCGATGAAGCTTTCTTT
CDR3aa: CASSELIGTDEAFF

v_gene: TRBV7-9
j_gene: TRBJ1-3
d_gene: .
abundance: .
CDR3nt: TGTGCCAGCAGCTTCGCCATAACCTCTGGAAACACCATATATTTT
CDR3aa: CASSFAITSGNTIYF

v_gene: TRBV5-4
j_gene: TRBJ2-1
d_gene: .
abundance: .
CDR3nt: TGTGCCAGCAGCTTGAGACTAAACAATGAGCAGTTCTTC
CDR3aa: CASSLRLNNEQFF

v_gene: TRBV4-1
j_gene: TRBJ1-2
d_gene: .
abundance: .
CDR3nt: TGCGCCAGCAGCCAAGATCTGGGTGGCTACACCTTC
CDR3aa: CASSQDLGGYTF

v_gene: TRBV6-6
j_gene: TRBJ2-1
d_gene: .
abundance: .
CDR3nt: TGCGCCAGCAGTGAGGATTTGGGGTCGAACAATGAGCAGTTCTTC
CDR3aa: CASSEDLGSNNEQFF

v_gene: TRBV2
j_gene: TRBJ2-3
d_gene: .
abundance: .
CDR3nt: TGTGCCAGCAGTGACCCCCCGGGGGCGCAGTATTTT
CDR3aa: CASSDPPGAQYF

v_gene: TRBV18
j_gene: TRBJ1-2
d_gene: .
abundance: few
CDR3nt: TGTGCCAGCTCACCGGGGTACCTTCAAACGAGATATGGCTACACCTTC
CDR3aa: CASSPGYLQTRYGYTF

v_gene: TRBV10-1
j_gene: TRBJ1-3
d_gene: .
abundance: .
CDR3nt: TGCGCCAGCAGTGAGTCGCTGACCCAGGGCACCATATATTTT
CDR3aa: CASSESLTQGTIYF

v_gene: TRBV10-3
j_gene: TRBJ2-1
d_gene: .
abundance: once
CDR3nt: TGTGCCATCAGTTTCCCAGGGAACAATGAGCAGTTCTTC
CDR3aa: CAISFPGNNEQFF

v_gene: TRBV6-6
j_gene: TRBJ1-5
d_gene: .
abundance: .
CDR3nt: TGTGCCAGCAGGCCCGGGTCGTGGGGTGTCAATCAGCCCCAGCATTTT
CDR3aa: CASRPGSWGVNQPQHF

v_gene: TRBV5-4
j_gene: TRBJ2-3
d_gene: .
abundance: .
CDR3nt: TGTGCCAGCAGCTTCTGGACTTCTAGCACAGATACGCAGTATTTT
CDR3aa: CASSFWTSSTDTQYF

v_gene: TRBV2
j_gene: TRBJ2-1
d_gene: .
abundance: few
CDR3nt: TGCTCAGCAGGTCGGTCATGGTATGAGCAGTTCTTC
CDR3aa: CSAGRSWYEQFF

v_gene: TRBV10-3
j_gene: TRBJ1-4
d_gene: .
abundance: .
CDR3nt: TGTGCCATCAGGGCCTCCGGACCTAATGAAAAACTGTTTTTT
CDR3aa: CAIRASGPNEKLFF

v_gene: TRBV4-1
j_gene: TRBJ1-1
d_gene: TRBD1
abundance: .
CDR3nt: TGCGCCAGCAGCCAGGTTGCGACAGGGCAGGACACTGAAGCTTTCTTT
CDR3aa: CASSQVATGQDTEAFF

v_gene: TRBV28
j_gene: TRBJ2-3
d_gene: TRBD1
abundance: few
CDR3nt: TGTGCCAGCAGCCCGGGACAGGGGGGGACAGATACGCAGTATTTT
CDR3aa: CASSPGQGGTDTQYF

v_gene: TRBV7-9
j_gene: TRBJ2-3
d_gene: .
abundance: .
CDR3nt: TGTGCCAGCAGCTTAGCCCTCGCTAGCAGCGTCGTCGATACGCAGTATTTT
CDR3aa: CASSLALASSVVDTQYF

v_gene: TRBV7-2
j_gene: TRBJ2-5
d_gene: TRBD2
abundance: .
CDR3nt: TGTGCCAGCAGCTTAGATGCTAGCGGGGGAGAGACCCAGTACTTC
CDR3aa: CASSLDASGGETQYF

v_gene: TRBV5-5
j_gene: TRBJ1-3
d_gene: TRBD1
abundance: .
CDR3nt: TGTGCCAGCACCCGGGACAGCACGGGCCCAAACACCATATATTTT
CDR3aa: CASTRDSTGPNTIYF

v_gene: TRBV4-2
j_gene: TRBJ2-5
d_gene: TRBD2
abundance: .
CDR3nt: TGTGCCAGCAGCCAAGATGGGGATCTAGCGGCCCCCGGGGAGACCCAGTACTTC
CDR3aa: CASSQDGDLAAPGETQYF

v_gene: TRBV28
j_gene: TRBJ2-5
d_gene: TRBD1
abundance: .
CDR3nt: TGTGCCAGCAGTTCAGGGGGTCGCGAAGAGACCCAGTACTTC
CDR3aa: CASSSGGREETQYF

v_gene: TRBV7-9
j_gene: TRBJ2-2
d_gene: .
abundance: .
CDR3nt: TGTGCCAGCTGGATCACCGGGGAGCTGTTTTTT
CDR3aa: CASWITGELFF

v_gene: TRBV11-2
j_gene: TRBJ2-1
d_gene: .
abundance: .
CDR3nt: TGTGCCAGCAGCTTATTAGGGGGGCTTCGTGAGCAGTTCTTC
CDR3aa: CASSLLGGLREQFF

v_gene: TRBV14
j_gene: TRBJ1-2
d_gene: TRBD1
abundance: .
CDR3nt: TGTGCCAGCAGCCCATCCGTAACAGGGGGCTATGGCTACACCTTC
CDR3aa: CASSPSVTGGYGYTF

v_gene: TRBV11-2
j_gene: TRBJ2-2
d_gene: TRBD2
abundance: .
CDR3nt: TGTGCCAGCACCCCAAGGGAGGGTAACACCGGGGAGCTGTTTTTT
CDR3aa: CASTPREGNTGELFF

v_gene: TRBV7-9
j_gene: TRBJ2-6
d_gene: .
abundance: .
CDR3nt: TGTGCCAGCAGCTTAGCGACGCCGGGGGCCAACGTCCTGACTTTC
CDR3aa: CASSLATPGANVLTF

v_gene: TRBV21-1
j_gene: TRBJ2-3
d_gene: .
abundance: .
CDR3nt: TGTGCCAGCAGCAAAGGCAGTAGGACTCTTCCTTGCACAGATACGCAGTATTTT
CDR3aa: CASSKGSRTLPCTDTQYF

v_gene: TRBV4-3
j_gene: TRBJ1-1
d_gene: TRBD1
abundance: .
CDR3nt: TGCGCCAGCAGCCAAGCATATAGGACAGGGAACACTGAAGCTTTCTTT
CDR3aa: CASSQAYRTGNTEAFF

v_gene: TRBV7-8
j_gene: TRBJ1-3
d_gene: .
abundance: few
CDR3nt: TGTGCCAGCAGCTTAGAGAGGGTTTTGAGCTCTGGAAACACCATATATTTT
CDR3aa: CASSLERVLSSGNTIYF

v_gene: TRBV6-5
j_gene: TRBJ1-1
d_gene: TRBD1
abundance: .
CDR3nt: TGTGCCAGCAGTTCCCGGACAGGGAACACTGAAGCTTTCTTT
CDR3aa: CASSSRTGNTEAFF

v_gene: TRBV7-7
j_gene: TRBJ2-5
d_gene: .
abundance: .
CDR3nt: TGTGCCAGCAGCTTAGACGGGGGAGGGACCCAGTACTTC
CDR3aa: CASSLDGGGTQYF

v_gene: TRBV28
j_gene: TRBJ2-5
d_gene: .
abundance: once
CDR3nt: TGTGCCAGCAGTTTAAATAGACAAGAGACCCAGTACTTC
CDR3aa: CASSLNRQETQYF

v_gene: TRBV5-1
j_gene: TRBJ1-4
d_gene: .
abundance: .
CDR3nt: TGCGCCAGCAGCTTCTCGGTAACTGAAAAACTGTTTTTT
CDR3aa: CASSFSVTEKLFF

v_gene: TRBV5-4
j_gene: TRBJ1-2
d_gene: TRBD1
abundance: few
CDR3nt: TGTGCCAGCAGCCGGTTGGACAGGGGAGGCCTCTATGGCTACACCTTC
CDR3aa: CASSRLDRGGLYGYTF

v_gene: TRBV6-5
j_gene: TRBJ2-7
d_gene: .
abundance: .
CDR3nt: TGTGCCAGCAACCGGGACGTAAGCAGGTATGGCGAGCAGTACTTC
CDR3aa: CASNRDVSRYGEQYF

v_gene: TRBV7-2
j_gene: TRBJ2-1
d_gene: .
abundance: .
CDR3nt: TGTGCCAGCAGCGGGGGGGGCTCCCTCAATGAGCAGTTCTTC
CDR3aa: CASSGGGSLNEQFF

v_gene: TRBV4-3
j_gene: TRBJ2-7
d_gene: .
abundance: .
CDR3nt: TGCGCCAGCAGCCAAGGGACTGGAGAGGGGTACGAGCAGTACTTC
CDR3aa: CASSQGTGEGYEQYF

v_gene: TRBV7-2
j_gene: TRBJ1-1
d_gene: TRBD1
abundance: .
CDR3nt: TGTGCCAGCAGCTGGGGGATCAGGGGGACTGAAGCTTTCTTT
CDR3aa: CASSWGIRGTEAFF

v_gene: TRBV5-1
j_gene: TRBJ2-5
d_gene: TRBD2
abundance: .
CDR3nt: TGCGCCAGCAGCTTGGCCAATAGCGGGGGGGCAGAGACCCAGTACTTC
CDR3aa: CASSLANSGGAETQYF

v_gene: TRBV18
j_gene: TRBJ2-6
d_gene: TRBD1
abundance: .
CDR3nt: TGTGCCAGCTCACCCGACAGGGCTGGGGCCAACGTCCTGACTTTC
CDR3aa: CASSPDRAGANVLTF

v_gene: TRBV18
j_gene: TRBJ2-2
d_gene: TRBD2
abundance: .
CDR3nt: TGTGCCAGCTCACCTTCCAGGGACTACTGGGCGACCGGGGAGCTGTTTTTT
CDR3aa: CASSPSRDYWATGELFF

v_gene: TRBV20-1
j_gene: TRBJ1-1
d_gene: .
abundance: .
CDR3nt: TGCAGTGCTAGCAGAGGGTCTGAAGCTTTCTTT
CDR3aa: CSASRGSEAFF

v_gene: TRBV6-1
j_gene: TRBJ2-4
d_gene: .
abundance: once
CDR3nt: TGTGCCAGCAGTGAGGCCCCCGGGATCGAGGTTGGGCCCACCAACATTCAGTACTTC
CDR3aa: CASSEAPGIEVGPTNIQYF

v_gene: TRBV6-5
j_gene: TRBJ2-1
d_gene: TRBD2
abundance: .
CDR3nt: TGTGCCAGCAGACCAGGACTAGCGGGAGGTAATGAGCAGTTCTTC
CDR3aa: CASRPGLAGGNEQFF

v_gene: TRBV28
j_gene: TRBJ1-3
d_gene: .
abundance: .
CDR3nt: TGTGCCAGCAGTTCACAGGGTCCCAGTGGAAACACCATATATTTT
CDR3aa: CASSSQGPSGNTIYF

v_gene: TRBV29-1
j_gene: TRBJ1-1
d_gene: .
abundance: .
CDR3nt: TGCAGCATATTTGATACTGAAGCTTTCTTT
CDR3aa: CSIFDTEAFF

v_gene: TRBV6-1
j_gene: TRBJ2-1
d_gene: TRBD2
abundance: few
CDR3nt: TGTGCCAGCACTAGCGGGGGTCGTGAGCAGTTCTTC
CDR3aa: CASTSGGREQFF

v_gene: TRBV7-2
j_gene: TRBJ2-2
d_gene: TRBD1
abundance: .
CDR3nt: TGTGCCAGCAGCTTACAGGGGGCCGGCACCGGGGAGCTGTTTTTT
CDR3aa: CASSLQGAGTGELFF

v_gene: TRBV5-1
j_gene: TRBJ1-5
d_gene: TRBD1
abundance: .
CDR3nt: TGCGCCAGCAGCCCCTATGGACAGGATAGCAATCAGCCCCAGCATTTT
CDR3aa: CASSPYGQDSNQPQHF

v_gene: TRBV28
j_gene: TRBJ1-2
d_gene: .
abundance: .
CDR3nt: TGTGCCAGCAGTTACACCTTACAGTGGAAACAGATTCATGGCTACACCTTC
CDR3aa: CASSYTLQWKQIHGYTF

v_gene: TRBV18
j_gene: TRBJ2-6
d_gene: TRBD1
abundance: .
CDR3nt: TGTGCCAGCTCACCACCGTGGGGACAGGGAGGATCCCCGGTCGGTAACTCTGGGGCCAACGTCCTGACTTTC
CDR3aa: CASSPPWGQGGSPVGNSGANVLTF

v_gene: TRBV6-4
j_gene: TRBJ1-1
d_gene: .
abundance: .
CDR3nt: TGTGCCAGCCGGAGGGGGGATATGAACACTGAAGCTTTCTTT
CDR3aa: CASRRGDMNTEAFF

v_gene: TRBV7-8
j_gene: TRBJ2-7
d_gene: .
abundance: .
CDR3nt: TGTGCCAGCAGCTTAGGGATTAAGTACGAGCAGTACTTC
CDR3aa: CASSLGIKYEQYF